Each of the 25 T cell receptor beta chains below was sequenced from the same sample in a study of cytomegalovirus exposure and HLA in healthy donors. Researchers ran the PCR with 60 Vbeta and 13 Jbeta primers. The table came from immunoSEQ multiplex PCR; TCRdb's copy has only in-frame clones and leaves some out. Found here are 80,000 to 100,000 clones, about three quarters of them singletons; the top ten hold 6.5% to 8%. Sample: PBMCs. The source of these receptors is a man in his fifties in good health and CMV-seropositive.

V gene TRBV19 combines with J gene TRBJ1-1; the D gene is possibly TRBD1 (6 bases). Germline V gene sequence: CDR1 LNHDA, CDR2 SQIVND (reference sequence). V shed 6 bases and J shed 0 bases, with 8 bases lying between them. The CDR3 covers 13 residues. This CDR3 reads CASRSGVNTEAFF. The CDR3 DNA sequence: TGTGCCAGTAGATCAGGGGTGAACACTGAAGCTTTCTTT. Together with reference TRBV19 and TRBJ1-1, the CDR3 gives the full variable domain: DGGITQSPKYLFRKEGQNVTLSCEQNLNHDAMYWYRQDPGQGLRLIYYSQIVNDFQKGDIAEGYSVSREKKESFPLTVTSAQKNPTAFYLCASRSGVNTEAFFGQGTRLTVV.

This rearrangement joins TRBV21-1 to TRBJ2-5; no check of the table's D call, TRBD1, against the DNA was made. TRBV21-1 is flagged as a pseudogene. This CDR3 comprises 17 residues. CDR3 residues: CASSKRRGQQSQETQYF. The CDR3 DNA reads as TGTGCCAGCAGCAAACGTCGGGGACAGCAATCCCAAGAGACCCAGTACTTC.

CDR3 DNA: TGTGCCTTGGGAGCGAATCAGCCCCAGCATTTT. Translated, it gives CALGANQPQHF. The rearrangement uses TRBV6-6 and TRBJ1-5; no definite D call. The CDR3 covers 11 residues. CDR1 and CDR2 (germline): MNHNY, SVGAGI (reference sequence). V gave up 11 bases and J gave up 4 bases, with 9 bases separating them.

V is TRBV14 and J is TRBJ2-1; 12 bases map to TRBD2. The germline CDR1 and CDR2 sequences are SGHDN and FVKESK. The J segment lost 7 bases and the V segment lost 1 base, leaving 5 bases of the junction unmatched. There are 16 residues in the CDR3. DNA for the CDR3: TGTGCCAGCAGCCAAGTAACCGGACTAGCGGGGAATGAGCAGTTCTTC. This translates into CASSQVTGLAGNEQFF.

The rearrangement links TRBV9 to TRBJ1-2; the match to TRBD1 covers 7 bases. The J segment lost 1 base and the V segment lost 5 bases, leaving 5 bases of the junction unmatched. The CDR3 covers 14 residues. The V gene's germline CDR1 is SGDLS and CDR2 YYNGEE. The CDR3 DNA reads TGTGCCAGCAGGGAACAGGGGCGTAACTATGGCTACACCTTC. Its protein product is CASREQGRNYGYTF. Full variable domain (remainder filled in from reference TRBV9 and TRBJ1-2): DSGVTQTPKHLITATGQRVTLRCSPRSGDLSVYWYQQSLDQGLQFLIQYYNGEERAKGNILERFSAQQFPDLHSELNLSSLELGDSALYFCASREQGRNYGYTFGSGTRLTVV.

The rearrangement joins TRBV4-1 to TRBJ2-1; D remains unclear. The germline gives CDR1 MGHRA, CDR2 YSYEKL. The V and J ends lost 1 base and 4 bases respectively, with 11 bases between them. This CDR3 has 15 amino acids. CDR3: CASSQGVSTYNEQFF. CDR3 nucleotides: TGCGCCAGCAGCCAAGGGGTTAGCACGTACAATGAGCAGTTCTTC.

V gene TRBV19 combines with J gene TRBJ2-5; 7 nucleotides align to TRBD1. The CDR3 consists of 13 residues. After removal of 4 bases from V and 5 bases from J, the junction contained 4 bases not matched to a gene. CDR1 and CDR2 from the germline V gene are LNHDA and SQIVND (reference sequence). The CDR3 sequence: CASSKTGSETQYF. As DNA, the CDR3 is TGTGCCAGTAGTAAGACAGGGTCCGAGACCCAGTACTTC.

V usage is TRBV18 and J usage is TRBJ2-3; possibly TRBD1 for D (5 bases). V was pared by 0 bases and J by 8 bases, with 21 bases between. This CDR3 is 17 amino acids long. Germline V lookup: CDR1 KGHSH, CDR2 LQKENI. CDR3 amino acids: CASSPPPGGSGLATQYF. CDR3 nucleotide sequence: TGTGCCAGCTCACCACCGCCAGGCGGCTCAGGGCTGGCTACGCAGTATTTT.

V usage is TRBV25-1 and J usage is TRBJ2-5; possibly TRBD1 for D (7 bases). Germline CDR1 reads MGHDK; CDR2 reads SYGVNS. The CDR3 extends over 16 amino acids. V gave up 1 base and J gave up 5 bases, with 17 bases separating them. The CDR3 nucleotides read TGTGCCAGCAGTGAATCGTTCTCCAGGGGGGTGGAGACCCAGTACTTC. It yields the protein CASSESFSRGVETQYF.

V and J are TRBV7-2 and TRBJ2-5; 7 bases agree with TRBD1. Near its end, the DNA agrees better with TRBJ2-7, so the J call may be wrong. The germline V gene encodes CDR1 SGHTA and CDR2 FQGNSA. The CDR3 consists of 15 residues. CDR3 in amino acids: CASSPGQVTPYEQYF. CDR3 in DNA: TGTGCCAGCAGCCCTGGACAGGTCACCCCCTACGAGCAGTACTTC.

This clone was counted a few times. The chain is built from TRBV28 and TRBJ2-7, with TRBD2 matching over 12 bases. Trimming cost V 6 bases and J 4 bases; bases outside gene matches: 7. Germline assignment: CDR1 MDHEN and CDR2 SYDVKM. The CDR3 consists of 15 residues. CDR3 residues: CASSPLAGGPYEQYF. CDR3 in DNA: TGTGCCAGCAGCCCGCTAGCGGGGGGGCCTTACGAGCAGTACTTC.

The V and J genes are TRBV18 and TRBJ1-5; D not certain. V gave up 0 bases and J gave up 3 bases, with 12 bases separating them. Germline CDR1 KGHSH, CDR2 LQKENI. This CDR3 region has 16 residues. CDR3 bases: TGTGCCAGCTCACCACCACCGGACGGGAACAATCAGCCCCAGCATTTT. Protein: CASSPPPDGNNQPQHF.

The chain is built from TRBV30 and TRBJ1-1, with unresolved D. The CDR3 sequence is 12 residues long. Trimming removed 3 bases at V and 6 bases at J, with 11 bases between. The germline V gene encodes CDR1 GTSNPN and CDR2 SVGIG (reference sequence). The CDR3 spells CAWSGDTSEAFF. The DNA of the CDR3 is TGTGCCTGGAGCGGTGATACGTCTGAAGCTTTCTTT.

The V gene is TRBV27, the J gene TRBJ2-7, with 8 positions matching TRBD1. Germline V lookup: CDR1 MNHEY, CDR2 SMNVEV (reference sequence). With V trimmed by 5 bases and J by 2 bases, 5 bases remained unmatched. CDR3 length: 14 residues. The CDR3 loop reads CASSRGQVPYEQYF. The CDR3 DNA follows: TGTGCCAGCAGTAGGGGACAGGTGCCCTACGAGCAGTACTTC.

This sequence joins TRBV19 and TRBJ2-1; 9 positions match TRBD2. Germline lookup yields CDR1 LNHDA and CDR2 SQIVND (reference sequence). The CDR3 length is 15 residues. The junction had 1 base not matched to a gene; V was cut back by 2 bases and J by 2 bases. The DNA for the CDR3 is TGTGCCAGTAGTATATCTAGCGGGGCCTACAATGAGCAGTTCTTC. It is translated as CASSISSGAYNEQFF.

V is TRBV6-1 and J is TRBJ2-3; 7 bases fit TRBD1. The length of the CDR3 is 13 residues. V gave up 7 bases and J gave up 3 bases; unmatched junction bases: 4. Germline assignment: CDR1 MNHNS and CDR2 SASEGT. The DNA for the CDR3 is TGTGCCAGCATCACGGACAGGACAGATACGCAGTATTTT. This translates into CASITDRTDTQYF.

This chain uses TRBV4-3 with TRBJ2-1; 12 positions agree with TRBD2. The CDR3 has 17 amino acids. Per germline, CDR1 LGHNA and CDR2 YSLEER. V trimming: 0 bases; J trimming: 9 bases; junction bases outside the gene matches: 9. Here the CDR3 reads CASSQEAGLAGGIEQFF. CDR3 DNA sequence: TGCGCCAGCAGCCAAGAAGCAGGGCTAGCGGGGGGGATTGAGCAGTTCTTC.

This clone was seen more than once but under ten times. The chain links TRBV2 to TRBJ1-2; D not certain. CDR1 and CDR2 (germline): SNHLY, FYNNEI. V was shortened by 0 bases and J by 0 bases, with 11 bases between the two germline ends. The CDR3 length is 16 residues. The CDR3 bases are TGTGCCAGCAGTGAAGCAGTGGGGAGTACTAACTATGGCTACACCTTC. It encodes CASSEAVGSTNYGYTF.

The V and J genes are TRBV28 and TRBJ1-2; D gene uncertain. Per germline, CDR1 MDHEN and CDR2 SYDVKM. The V gene lost 2 bases and the J gene lost 3 bases, with 10 bases spanning the gap. The CDR3 is 14 amino acids. The DNA of the CDR3 is TGTGCCAGCAGTTTAGAGTCCGGTTACTATGGCTACACCTTC. Protein product: CASSLESGYYGYTF.

The chain is built from TRBV13 and TRBJ1-6; 7 bases fit TRBD1. CDR1 and CDR2 (germline): PRHDT, FYEKMQ (reference sequence). CDR3 size: 16 residues. V lost 5 bases to trimming and J lost 9 bases; unmatched junction nucleotides: 13. The CDR3: CASSGSKGQMGSPLHF. The CDR3 DNA reads TGTGCCAGCAGCGGATCGAAGGGACAGATGGGTTCACCCCTCCACTTT.

J is TRBJ2-2 and V is TRBV6-5, with 7 bases lining up with TRBD2. This CDR3 region has 15 residues. V lost 6 bases, J lost 0 bases, and 4 bases stayed unmatched. The germline CDR1 and CDR2 sequences are MNHEY and SVGAGI. CDR3 residues: CASRGRDSNTGELFF. The CDR3 DNA follows: TGTGCCAGCAGGGGGAGGGATTCGAACACCGGGGAGCTGTTTTTT.

This sequence joins TRBV19 and TRBJ1-1; 7 bases map to TRBD1. The CDR3 runs to 14 residues. CDR1 is LNHDA, CDR2 SQIVND, per germline (reference sequence). Germline trimming cut 6 bases from V and 2 bases from J; bases unmatched to any gene: 6. The CDR3 region has the DNA TGTGCCAGTAGGGCCGACAGGGTAAACACTGAAGCTTTCTTT. Protein: CASRADRVNTEAFF.

The chain employs TRBV6-1 and TRBJ2-7, with D unclear. Trimming left V 6 bases short and J 6 bases short, with 9 bases between. Looked up from germline, CDR1 is MNHNS and CDR2 is SASEGT. This CDR3 has 11 amino acids. DNA for the CDR3: TGTGCCAGCAGCTTCCCTCCCGAGCAGTACTTC. Translating it yields CASSFPPEQYF.

This rearrangement joins TRBV5-6 to TRBJ1-2; D is possibly TRBD1 (5 bases). Germline lookup yields CDR1 SGHDT and CDR2 YYEEEE. The ends were cut back, 4 bases at V and 8 bases at J, with 18 bases in the middle. This CDR3 has 14 amino acids. CDR3 sequence reads: CASSPQGLGNGYTF. The CDR3 nucleotides are TGTGCCAGCAGCCCGCAGGGACTGGGGAACGGCTACACCTTC.

V usage is TRBV4-2 and J usage is TRBJ2-2; the D is unclear. The CDR3 runs to 12 residues. The V end lost 1 base, the J end lost 7 bases, and 4 bases lay between the germline ends. Germline lookup yields CDR1 LGHNA and CDR2 YNFKEQ. The CDR3 region has the DNA TGTGCCAGCAGCCAAGTTAACGGGGAGCTGTTTTTT. This gives the protein CASSQVNGELFF.